Each of the 13 T cell receptor beta chains below was sequenced from the same sample in a study of CD8+ T cells in alopecia areata. The treatment was: oral pan-JAK inhibitor, 5-10 mg twice daily. Reverse transcribed after extraction, RNA yielded cDNA as the sequencing template. The table came from immunoSEQ multiplex PCR; TCRdb's copy has only in-frame clones and leaves some out. In the table there are 90,000 to 100,000 clones, 50% to 75% of which are singletons. This material consisted of CD8+ T cells sorted from blood, taken at week 4, from a patient treated with tofacitinib. The receptors shown here come from a human donor with alopecia areata.

This clone was recorded a few times. This rearrangement joins TRBV4-2 to TRBJ2-1; the D gene is possibly TRBD1 (6 bases). CDR1 LGHNA and CDR2 YNFKEQ come from the germline V gene. V was clipped by 4 bases and J by 2 bases, with 15 bases between them. The CDR3 consists of 16 residues. CDR3 amino acids: CASSRIGQSTYNEQFF. In DNA, the CDR3 is TGTGCCAGCAGCCGCATTGGACAGTCGACCTACAATGAGCAGTTCTTC.

This clone was found once. J is TRBJ2-7 and V is TRBV4-1; D remains unclear. The germline CDR1 and CDR2 sequences are MGHRA and YSYEKL. This CDR3 spans 13 amino acids. With 1 base removed from V and 4 bases from J, the gap between germline ends came to 8 bases. CDR3 protein: CASSQVPEYEQYF. DNA for the CDR3: TGCGCCAGCAGCCAAGTGCCGGAATACGAGCAGTACTTC.

The V call is TRBV7-2, the J call TRBJ2-5, with 8 positions matching TRBD1. Germline V lookup: CDR1 SGHTA, CDR2 FQGNSA. J lost 5 bases, V lost 5 bases, and 10 bases had no gene match. The CDR3 is 15 amino acids. CDR3: CASSGAQGAYETQYF. The CDR3 nucleotides are TGTGCCAGCAGCGGGGCCCAGGGGGCGTACGAGACCCAGTACTTC.

The chain joins TRBV4-1 to TRBJ1-6; D gene ambiguous. The V gene's germline CDR1 is MGHRA and CDR2 YSYEKL. Trimming left V 1 base short and J 7 bases short, with 11 bases between. The CDR3 extends over 15 amino acids. The CDR3 DNA is TGCGCCAGCAGCCAAGCCCCTGAGAGCAATTCACCCCTCCACTTT. Its translation: CASSQAPESNSPLHF.

The chain couples TRBV5-1 to TRBJ2-7; D tentatively fits TRBD1 or TRBD2 (5 bases each). The CDR3 is 15 residues long. CDR1 SGHRS and CDR2 YFSETQ come from the germline V gene. Between the trimmed V and J ends, which lost 1 base and 7 bases, there was a span of 18 bases. The CDR3 sequence is CASSLLAVGVSEQYF. CDR3 sequence (DNA): TGCGCCAGCAGCTTGTTAGCAGTGGGGGTTTCGGAGCAGTACTTC.

The V gene is TRBV25-1, the J gene TRBJ1-4, with TRBD1 as a possible D gene (6 bases). Germline loops: CDR1 MGHDK, CDR2 SYGVNS. The V end lost 0 bases, the J end lost 8 bases, and 7 bases lay between the germline ends. The CDR3 totals 13 residues. The CDR3 is CASSEYQGEKLFF. The CDR3 DNA is TGTGCCAGCAGTGAATACCAGGGGGAAAAACTGTTTTTT. Using reference TRBV25-1 and TRBJ1-4 for the parts outside the CDR3, the full variable domain is EADIYQTPRYLVIGTGKKITLECSQTMGHDKMYWYQQDPGMELHLIHYSYGVNSTEKGDLSSESTVSRIRTEHFPLTLESARPSHTSQYLCASSEYQGEKLFFGSGTQLSVL.

The chain carries TRBV14 and TRBJ2-1, with D unclear. V shed 0 bases and J shed 3 bases, with 9 bases lying between them. The CDR3 totals 15 residues. Per germline, CDR1 SGHDN and CDR2 FVKESK. CDR3 loop: CASSQELTGYNEQFF. CDR3 nucleotide sequence: TGTGCCAGCAGCCAAGAGTTAACGGGCTACAATGAGCAGTTCTTC.

There are a few counts of this clone. The J gene is TRBJ2-5, the V gene TRBV27, with 8 bases matching TRBD1. The CDR3 spans 13 residues. After removal of 5 bases from V and 4 bases from J, the junction contained 3 bases not matched to a gene. CDR1 is MNHEY and CDR2 is SMNVEV in the germline V gene (reference sequence). CDR3 sequence (DNA): TGTGCCAGCAGTGACACAGGGGGAGAGACCCAGTACTTC. It translates to CASSDTGGETQYF.

The rearrangement links TRBV29-1 to TRBJ2-1, with 8 bases aligning to TRBD1. The CDR3 totals 13 residues. Germline CDR1 reads SQVTM; CDR2 reads ANQGSEA. V trimming: 7 bases; J trimming: 3 bases; junction bases outside the gene matches: 5. The CDR3 sequence: CSGSTGDYNEQFF. In DNA form, the CDR3 reads TGCAGCGGATCGACAGGGGACTACAATGAGCAGTTCTTC.

The V call is TRBV2, the J call TRBJ2-5, with TRBD1 matching 11 bases. The length of the CDR3 is 15 residues. Germline CDR1 SNHLY, CDR2 FYNNEI. V lost 4 bases, J lost 5 bases, and 6 bases stayed unmatched. Written as DNA, the CDR3 is TGTGCCAGCAGTGCCCGCCGGGACAGGGGGGAGACCCAGTACTTC. Encoded protein: CASSARRDRGETQYF.

V and J are TRBV14 and TRBJ2-3; 8 bases align to TRBD1. V gave up 4 bases and J gave up 0 bases; unmatched junction bases: 6. Germline lookup yields CDR1 SGHDN and CDR2 FVKESK. The CDR3 is made up of 16 amino acids. The CDR3 is CASSLAGTGSTDTQYF. CDR3 bases: TGTGCCAGCAGCCTGGCCGGGACAGGCAGCACAGATACGCAGTATTTT.

The chain couples TRBV4-1 to TRBJ2-5, with 7 bases matching TRBD1. The CDR3 has 15 amino acids. The V segment lost 5 bases and the J segment 3 bases; nucleotides outside the gene matches: 9. Germline V lookup: CDR1 MGHRA, CDR2 YSYEKL. The CDR3 DNA follows: TGCGCCAGCAGCAGTGAACCGGGACAGAAAGAGACCCAGTACTTC. This codes for CASSSEPGQKETQYF.

This chain joins TRBV7-2 and TRBJ2-1; 8 nucleotides line up with TRBD2. Germline lookup yields CDR1 SGHTA and CDR2 FQGNSA. V was pared by 2 bases and J by 2 bases, with 8 bases of the junction left unmatched. The CDR3 loop spans 17 amino acids. CDR3 in amino acids: CASSLTSGSPPYNEQFF. The CDR3 DNA is TGTGCCAGCAGCTTAACGAGCGGGAGCCCCCCCTACAATGAGCAGTTCTTC.